A selection of T cell receptor beta chains follows, all from one sample in a study of cytomegalovirus exposure and HLA in healthy donors. Assay used: immunoSEQ multiplex PCR; TCRdb lists only in-frame clones, some missing. The table lists over 100,000 clones, 79% of them singletons, with approximately 1% in the top ten. Sequenced material: PBMCs. These receptor sequences come from a male donor in good health and CMV-seronegative. CDR3s include the opening cysteine and the closing phenylalanine or tryptophan. Each record gives: V gene, D gene, J gene, CDR3 protein, CDR3 DNA. The D gene is left open where the match is weak.

>TRBV2|TRBD1|TRBJ2-3
CASSPRQGSTDTQYF
TGTGCCAGCAGCCCAAGACAGGGGAGCACAGATACGCAGTATTTT
>TRBV6-1|NA|TRBJ2-2
CASRDSALNTGELFF
TGTGCCAGCAGGGACAGCGCCCTAAACACCGGGGAGCTGTTTTTT
>TRBV27|NA|TRBJ1-2
CASSLSRISNYGYTF
TGTGCCAGCAGTTTATCGAGGATTTCTAACTATGGCTACACCTTC
>TRBV9|NA|TRBJ2-3
CASTHYGANTDTQYF
TGTGCCAGCACCCACTACGGTGCGAACACAGATACGCAGTATTTT
>TRBV10-3|NA|TRBJ1-1
CAISSTGRNTEAFF
TGTGCCATCAGTTCGACAGGTAGGAACACTGAAGCTTTCTTT
>TRBV18|TRBD1|TRBJ1-2
CASSPLDRGRGYTF
TGTGCCAGCTCACCCTTGGACAGGGGGCGAGGCTACACCTTC
>TRBV7-2|NA|TRBJ1-6
CASSPTGQTPLHF
TGTGCCAGCAGCCCGACAGGTCAGACACCCCTCCACTTT
>TRBV5-1|NA|TRBJ2-2
CASSPLGRANTGELFF
TGCGCCAGCAGCCCCCTAGGCAGGGCGAACACCGGGGAGCTGTTTTTT
>TRBV11-2|NA|TRBJ2-5
CASSLAAGRQETQYF
TGTGCCAGCAGCTTAGCGGCAGGGCGCCAAGAGACCCAGTACTTC
>TRBV7-8|TRBD1|TRBJ2-7
CASSPVGQADTNEQYF
TGTGCCAGCAGCCCCGTTGGACAGGCCGATACCAACGAGCAGTACTTC
>TRBV11-3|TRBD1|TRBJ1-1
CASSFETGDEAFF
TGTGCCAGCAGCTTCGAGACAGGGGATGAAGCTTTCTTT
>TRBV7-9|TRBD1|TRBJ1-1
CASSFGTGGVKNTEAFF
TGTGCCAGCAGCTTCGGGACAGGGGGTGTAAAGAACACTGAAGCTTTCTTT
>TRBV7-2|TRBD1|TRBJ1-3
CASSPVPGQGLHTIYF
TGTGCCAGCAGCCCCGTCCCGGGACAGGGTTTACACACCATATATTTT
>TRBV30|TRBD2|TRBJ2-1
CAHRGGARNEQFF
TGTGCCCACCGCGGGGGGGCCAGGAATGAGCAGTTCTTC
>TRBV5-6|TRBD1|TRBJ1-3
CASSLVDRDLTGNTIYF
TGTGCCAGCAGCTTGGTGGACAGGGACTTAACTGGAAACACCATATATTTT